Below are 5 T cell receptor beta chains sequenced from a single sample in a study of T cell responses to AZD1222 COVID-19 vaccine. Sequencing used immunoSEQ multiplex PCR; TCRdb keeps in-frame clones, though not all of them. The data hold roughly 140,000 clones, with over 75% observed a single time. Sequencing was performed on peripheral blood, taken on day 0 of AZD1222 vaccination. The source of these receptors is an adult in good health.

V and J are TRBV19 and TRBJ1-2, with D possibly being TRBD1 (5 bases). The CDR3 totals 13 residues. Germline V gives CDR1 LNHDA, CDR2 SQIVND (reference sequence). Trimming took 5 bases from V and 8 from J, leaving 15 bases between them. This CDR3 is CASSEGQRGGYTF. CDR3 nucleotides: TGTGCCAGTAGTGAGGGGCAGCGGGGCGGCTACACCTTC.

This chain links TRBV6-6 with TRBJ2-2, with TRBD2 matching 8 bases. Trimming at V came to 6 bases and at J to 5 bases, leaving 11 bases not matched to a gene. CDR3 length: 16 residues. The germline V gene encodes CDR1 MNHNY and CDR2 SVGAGI (reference sequence). Here the CDR3 reads CASRNFGLAGTGELFF. In DNA, the CDR3 is TGTGCCAGCAGGAATTTCGGACTAGCTGGAACCGGGGAGCTGTTTTTT.

This chain connects TRBV28 to TRBJ1-3; D may be TRBD1 (6 bases). This CDR3 comprises 12 residues. The germline V gene encodes CDR1 MDHEN and CDR2 SYDVKM. With 6 bases removed from V and 13 bases from J, the gap between germline ends came to 16 bases. The CDR3 protein is CASRPTGVRIYF. The DNA of the CDR3 is TGTGCCAGCAGGCCGACAGGCGTGAGGATATATTTT.

The chain employs TRBV27 and TRBJ2-3; no definite D call. CDR1 is MNHEY and CDR2 is SMNVEV in the germline V gene (reference sequence). Trimming shortened V by 5 bases and J by 0 bases, and 12 bases separated the two germline ends. The CDR3 totals 15 residues. The CDR3 reads CASSKRAVSTDTQYF. As DNA, the CDR3 is TGTGCCAGCAGTAAAAGGGCAGTTAGCACAGATACGCAGTATTTT.

The chain carries TRBV9 and TRBJ2-5, with 12 bases that match TRBD2. Germline values: CDR1 SGDLS, CDR2 YYNGEE. Trimming at V came to 1 base and at J to 4 bases, leaving 11 bases not matched to a gene. The CDR3 contains 18 residues. CDR3 bases: TGTGCCAGCAGCGTAAGTGGAGCCCGACTAGCGGGAGTAGAGACCCAGTACTTC. The encoded protein is CASSVSGARLAGVETQYF.